These 6 T cell receptor beta chains share one sample of origin, sequenced in a study of shared clonotypes between healthy human individuals. The table came from immunoSEQ multiplex PCR; TCRdb's copy has only in-frame clones and leaves some out. The data show around 2.1 million clones, 93% seen once. CD45RO-negative, CCR7-positively selected cells formed the naive CD8 fraction, excluding terminally differentiated effector memory CD45RA+ cells. What was sequenced was naive CD8+ T cells from PBMCs. The receptors shown here come from a man aged 18 to 29 in good health. Some clones in this sample may be carry-over from other donors' samples.

The V gene is TRBV2, the J gene TRBJ2-1; the match to TRBD1 covers 7 bases. Trimming cost V 6 bases and J 5 bases; bases outside gene matches: 7. This CDR3 has 14 residues. Germline loops: CDR1 SNHLY, CDR2 FYNNEI. The CDR3 sequence is CASRGRQGNNEQFF. CDR3 in DNA: TGTGCCAGCAGGGGGAGACAGGGTAACAATGAGCAGTTCTTC.

Here the CDR3 reads CASSRARNTGELFF. The CDR3 DNA sequence: TGCGCCAGCTCCAGGGCTAGGAACACCGGGGAGCTGTTTTTT. The genes are TRBV4-1 and TRBJ2-2; tentative D call: TRBD1 (5 bases). This CDR3 has 14 residues. The germline V gene has CDR1 MGHRA and CDR2 YSYEKL. V was cut by 8 bases and J by 1 base, with 11 bases left in between.

DNA of the CDR3: TGTGCCTGGGAAAGGACAGGGGGCGCAGATACGCAGTATTTT. This gives the protein CAWERTGGADTQYF. V is TRBV30 and J is TRBJ2-3; 11 positions agree with TRBD1. V shed 5 bases and J 4 bases; nucleotides not matched to a gene: 5. The CDR3 totals 14 residues. CDR1 is GTSNPN, CDR2 SVGIG, per germline (reference sequence).

The J gene is TRBJ2-3, the V gene TRBV28; 7 bases line up with TRBD1. This CDR3 spans 13 amino acids. Looked up from germline, CDR1 is MDHEN and CDR2 is SYDVKM. J gave up 4 bases and V 5 bases, and 3 bases lay outside the gene matches. The CDR3, as DNA: TGTGCCAGCAGTCTACAGGGGTCAGATACGCAGTATTTT. Translation: CASSLQGSDTQYF.

DNA of the CDR3: TGTGCCAGCAGCTCCCCCACTGAAGCTTTCTTT. Encoded protein: CASSSPTEAFF. J is TRBJ1-1 and V is TRBV7-9, with no clear D. The CDR3 is 11 residues long. Trimming cost V 4 bases and J 4 bases, with 4 bases left between them. Germline lookup yields CDR1 SEHNR and CDR2 FQNEAQ (reference sequence).

The chain has TRBV13 and TRBJ2-5; tentative D call: TRBD2 (6 bases). CDR3 length equals 13 residues. V lost 5 bases and J lost 5, with 12 bases in between. Per the germline V gene, CDR1 is PRHDT and CDR2 is FYEKMQ (reference sequence). DNA of the CDR3: TGTGCCAGCAGCATACGACGGGGGGAGACCCAGTACTTC. Protein sequence: CASSIRRGETQYF.